The 5 T cell receptor beta chains below come from one sample, sequenced in a study of T cells in Graves' hyperthyroidism and ophthalmopathy. TCR beta CDR3 regions were amplified from RNA transcripts. RT-PCR in the first round (using the HTBI primer set) targeted the TCR CDR3. TCRdb reprocessed the multiplex PCR reads with MiXCR, giving one entry per CDR3 protein. The top ten clones hold 8.9% of a sample with hundreds of thousands of distinct CDR3 sequences, about two fifths of them seen once. The specimen sequenced was blood. The source of these receptors is a man aged 18 to 30 with Graves' hyperthyroidism.

This clonotype was picked up one time. This chain uses TRBV20-1 with TRBJ2-5, with D possibly TRBD2 on 5 matching bases. There are 10 residues in the CDR3. Germline CDR1 DFQATT, CDR2 SNEGSKA (reference sequence). The ends were cut back, 5 bases at V and 7 bases at J, with 8 bases in the middle. CDR3 bases: TGCAGTGCTCTTGGAGGGACCCAGTACTTC. This encodes CSALGGTQYF.

This clonotype was found once. This chain connects TRBV6-1 to TRBJ1-5, with D perhaps matching TRBD1 (6 bases). The V end was cut by 10 bases, the J end by 4 bases, with 20 bases between. CDR1 and CDR2 (germline): MNHNS, SASEGT. This CDR3 has 15 residues. CDR3 amino acids: CATSFPGQTNQPQHF. The CDR3 bases are TGTGCCACAAGCTTCCCAGGACAGACAAATCAGCCCCAGCATTTT.

This clonotype was seen only once. The rearrangement joins TRBV2 to TRBJ2-1; a possible D gene is TRBD2 (5 bases). Germline CDR1 SNHLY, CDR2 FYNNEI. CDR3 size: 14 residues. The V end lost 4 bases, the J end lost 5 bases, and 12 bases lay between the germline ends. In DNA, the CDR3 is TGTGCCAGCAGTGGGCGGGTCGGTGACAATGAGCAGTTCTTC. Amino acid sequence: CASSGRVGDNEQFF.

This clonotype came up once. Just one base apart from a much larger clone, this may be a read error. The genes are TRBV12-3 or TRBV12-4 and TRBJ1-1; 8 positions match TRBD1. After removal of 8 bases from V and 6 bases from J, the junction contained 5 bases not matched to a gene. CDR3 length equals 12 residues. CDR3 loop: CASGYRGSEAFF. CDR3 DNA sequence: TGTGCCAGCGGTTACAGGGGGTCTGAAGCTTTCTTT.

This clonotype was seen at least ten times. The chain carries TRBV7-6 and TRBJ1-1; possibly TRBD1 for D (5 bases). This CDR3 comprises 13 residues. Trimming took 5 bases from V and 5 from J, leaving 12 bases between them. The germline V gene has CDR1 SGHVS and CDR2 FNYEAQ. The DNA for the CDR3 is TGTGCCAGCAGCGCAGGGTTGTGGACTGAAGCTTTCTTT. It yields the protein CASSAGLWTEAFF.